This T cell receptor beta chain is drawn from a study of CD8 T cells in Susac syndrome. About the research overall: Roughly eight of the sequenced Susac syndrome patients were in remission, and more than 5 had active disease.

Germline CDR1 reads LNHNV; CDR2 reads YYDKDF (reference sequence). The germline V and J ends were trimmed by 1 base and 4 bases, with 3 bases remaining between them. The CDR3 extends over 12 amino acids. Findings and limits, study-wide: Within Susac syndrome CD4+ T cell repertoires, clonal expansion was not evident.

The authors reverse transcribed roughly 0.5 to 1 ug RNA with random hexamers. A multiplex approach, immunoSEQ multiplex PCR, amplified TCR beta CDR3 across 54 Vbeta and 13 Jbeta. Each CDR3 protein is one row after TCRdb ran MiXCR on the immunoSEQ multiplex PCR reads. The data contain 150,000 to 160,000 distinct CDR3 sequences, around 95% of them singletons. From blood CD8+ and CD4+ T cells, TCR beta sequences were generated. Turning to this clonotype: The antigen remains undetermined.

Sequencing was performed on CD4+ T cells from PBMCs. The rearrangement links TRBV15 to TRBJ2-3; D unclear. This clonotype was obtained from a human donor with Susac syndrome. The CDR3 loop is CATSRGSDTQYF. The CDR3 DNA reads TGTGCCACCAGCAGAGGATCAGATACGCAGTATTTT.